This is a list of T cell receptor beta chains from one sample in a study of blood T cell repertoires in COVID-19. Profiled with immunoSEQ multiplex PCR; TCRdb holds only in-frame clones, not every one. The profile shows about 250,000 clones, roughly 85% of them singletons. Sequenced material: peripheral blood. Receptors originate from a young man with active or convalescent COVID-19. CDR3s include the opening cysteine and the closing phenylalanine or tryptophan. The D gene is left open where the match is weak. The size entry is marked missing in some rows and otherwise reads once, few, many or a size class.

size,V,length,D,J,CDR3,DNA
-,TRBV5-8,14,TRBD2,TRBJ2-7,CASSLAGWGGEQYF,TGTGCCAGCAGCTTGGCGGGTTGGGGGGGCGAGCAGTACTTC
-,TRBV7-8,14,-,TRBJ1-2,CASSLSRVSYGYTF,TGTGCCAGCAGCTTGAGCAGGGTTTCCTATGGCTACACCTTC
-,TRBV4-3,18,-,TRBJ1-2,CASSQGLTGSFRAGGYTF,TGCGCCAGCAGCCAAGGACTAACCGGGAGCTTCAGAGCAGGAGGCTACACCTTC
-,TRBV18,16,-,TRBJ2-1,CASSPPGSSFIHEQFF,TGTGCCAGCTCACCACCGGGGTCTAGCTTTATCCATGAGCAGTTCTTC
-,TRBV7-3,14,-,TRBJ2-3,CASSPLAGTDTQYF,TGTGCCAGCAGCCCCCTCGCCGGGACAGATACGCAGTATTTT
-,TRBV12-3/TRBV12-4,12,TRBD1,TRBJ1-2,CASSLGQGSPTF,TGTGCCAGCAGTTTGGGACAGGGGAGTCCCACCTTC
once,TRBV21-1,17,-,TRBJ2-1,CASSKGFLGTPYNEQFF,TGTGCCAGCAGCAAAGGGTTTCTAGGGACACCTTACAATGAGCAGTTCTTC
-,TRBV15,12,-,TRBJ2-1,CATSEDFNEQFF,TGTGCCACCAGCGAAGACTTCAATGAGCAGTTCTTC
once,TRBV15,15,-,TRBJ1-2,CATSRDPAANYGYTF,TGTGCCACCAGCAGAGATCCCGCGGCGAACTATGGCTACACCTTC
many,TRBV2,13,TRBD1,TRBJ2-7,CASTPGQGLEQYF,TGTGCCAGCACCCCGGGACAGGGACTCGAGCAGTACTTC
-,TRBV5-1,17,TRBD1,TRBJ1-4,CASSLVGTGVTNEKLFF,TGCGCCAGCAGCTTGGTTGGGACAGGAGTAACTAATGAAAAACTGTTTTTT
-,TRBV29-1,14,TRBD2,TRBJ2-2,CSVRAGVSTGELFF,TGCAGCGTGAGAGCGGGAGTGAGCACCGGGGAGCTGTTTTTT
-,TRBV4-2,15,TRBD2,TRBJ2-7,CASSPRTSGYYEQYF,TGTGCCAGCAGCCCTAGGACTAGCGGATACTACGAGCAGTACTTC
-,TRBV6-5,11,-,TRBJ2-7,CASSGLYEQYF,TGTGCCAGCAGCGGTCTCTACGAGCAGTACTTC
-,TRBV19,14,-,TRBJ2-3,CASRGGRGTDTQYF,TGTGCCAGTAGGGGGGGAAGAGGTACAGATACGCAGTATTTT
-,TRBV5-4,16,-,TRBJ2-3,CASSLVSREVGDTQYF,TGTGCCAGCAGCTTGGTGTCCAGGGAAGTTGGTGATACGCAGTATTTT
once,TRBV18,16,-,TRBJ2-7,CASSPPGRGPTGEQYF,TGTGCCAGCTCACCACCGGGAAGGGGCCCTACGGGCGAGCAGTACTTC
-,TRBV5-1,13,TRBD1,TRBJ1-1,CASSARDRGSFFF,TGCGCCAGCAGCGCCCGGGACAGGGGGTCCTTTTTCTTT
-,TRBV6-2/TRBV6-3,15,-,TRBJ2-3,CASSRDSLTTDTQYF,TGTGCCAGCAGTCGGGACTCCCTGACCACAGATACGCAGTATTTT
-,TRBV4-3,15,-,TRBJ2-7,CASSPKLGGSYEQYF,TGCGCCAGCAGCCCCAAATTAGGGGGCTCCTACGAGCAGTACTTC
-,TRBV27,15,-,TRBJ2-1,CASSNRDLPLNEQFF,TGTGCCAGCAGCAACCGGGACTTACCCCTCAATGAGCAGTTCTTC
once,TRBV9,15,-,TRBJ1-4,CASSVRPGTNEKLFF,TGTGCCAGCAGCGTGAGACCGGGAACTAATGAAAAACTGTTTTTT
-,TRBV5-6,15,-,TRBJ2-2,CASSRTGSLTGELFF,TGTGCCAGCAGCAGAACAGGGTCGCTAACGGGGGAGCTGTTTTTT
-,TRBV25-1,15,-,TRBJ1-1,CASRLVVTGNTEAFF,TGTGCCAGCAGACTCGTCGTGACAGGAAACACTGAAGCTTTCTTT
few,TRBV15,13,-,TRBJ1-1,CATKIGSRTEAFF,TGTGCCACCAAGATCGGGAGTAGGACTGAAGCTTTCTTT
-,TRBV6-5,13,-,TRBJ1-1,CASSYLVNTEAFF,TGTGCCAGCAGTTACTTAGTGAACACTGAAGCTTTCTTT
-,TRBV27,15,-,TRBJ1-2,CASSSTGLIIYGYTF,TGTGCCAGCAGTTCCACGGGACTTATTATCTATGGCTACACCTTC
-,TRBV7-2,16,TRBD2,TRBJ2-3,CASSSRRRGGTDTQYF,TGTGCCAGCAGCTCACGGAGGCGGGGGGGCACAGATACGCAGTATTTT
-,TRBV19,15,-,TRBJ1-1,CASSIAARYSTEAFF,TGTGCCAGTAGTATAGCAGCCAGGTACTCCACTGAAGCTTTCTTT
-,TRBV9,18,TRBD2,TRBJ2-3,CASSTSRGGSGTTDTQYF,TGTGCCAGCAGCACTTCTAGAGGGGGTAGCGGGACTACAGATACGCAGTATTTT
-,TRBV4-3,15,-,TRBJ2-3,CASSQGWRGTDTQYF,TGCGCCAGCAGCCAAGGTTGGCGGGGCACAGATACGCAGTATTTT
-,TRBV28,13,-,TRBJ1-5,CASREEGKQPQHF,TGTGCCAGCAGGGAGGAGGGTAAACAGCCCCAGCATTTT
-,TRBV30,16,-,TRBJ1-2,CAWSQPHPQLPYGYTF,TGTGCCTGGAGTCAACCTCACCCACAGCTTCCCTATGGCTACACCTTC
few,TRBV7-7,16,TRBD2,TRBJ2-5,CASSLLRAGGGETQYF,TGTGCTAGCAGCTTATTACGAGCGGGAGGGGGAGAGACCCAGTACTTC
few,TRBV5-1,15,TRBD1,TRBJ1-2,CASSSMGQGHGGYTF,TGCGCCAGCAGCTCGATGGGACAGGGGCATGGAGGCTACACCTTC
-,TRBV7-9,13,-,TRBJ2-1,CASSFQGGNEQFF,TGTGCCAGCAGTTTTCAGGGAGGAAATGAGCAGTTCTTC
-,TRBV19,15,TRBD1,TRBJ1-4,CASSIPGQGDEKLFF,TGTGCCAGTAGTATCCCGGGACAGGGGGATGAAAAACTGTTTTTT
-,TRBV6-6,16,TRBD2,TRBJ2-6,CAAVEREGTGANVLTF,TGTGCCGCGGTCGAGCGGGAGGGTACTGGGGCCAACGTCCTGACTTTC
once,TRBV15,14,-,TRBJ1-2,CATQTSGMVGGYTF,TGTGCCACCCAAACGTCGGGAATGGTGGGTGGCTACACCTTC
-,TRBV28,15,-,TRBJ1-2,CASNLGGAGDYGYTF,TGTGCCAGCAACTTAGGGGGGGCGGGCGACTATGGCTACACCTTC
-,TRBV6-2/TRBV6-3,12,-,TRBJ1-1,CASSPDSVEAFF,TGTGCCAGCAGCCCCGACAGTGTCGAAGCTTTCTTT
-,TRBV9,18,-,TRBJ1-3,CASSNPRRGKSSGNTIYF,TGTGCCAGCAGCAATCCCCGTCGGGGGAAAAGCTCTGGAAACACCATATATTTT
-,TRBV10-1,14,TRBD2,TRBJ2-5,CASIWGGLQETQYF,TGCGCCAGCATTTGGGGAGGGCTCCAAGAGACCCAGTACTTC
-,TRBV30,11,-,TRBJ2-1,CAWTTGNEQFF,TGTGCCTGGACGACGGGAAATGAGCAGTTCTTC
-,TRBV28,14,-,TRBJ1-5,CASSLLDTYQPQHF,TGTGCCAGCAGTTTGTTGGACACCTATCAGCCCCAGCATTTT
-,TRBV7-6,17,-,TRBJ2-3,CASSPGSGVRGTDTQYF,TGTGCCAGCAGCCCGGGCTCGGGAGTACGGGGCACAGATACGCAGTATTTT
-,TRBV11-2,16,TRBD1,TRBJ1-5,CASSLKGARSNQPQHF,TGTGCCAGCAGCTTAAAGGGGGCTAGGAGCAATCAGCCCCAGCATTTT
-,TRBV2,15,-,TRBJ2-1,CASRVDRSPYNEQFF,TGTGCCAGCAGGGTAGACAGGTCGCCTTACAATGAGCAGTTCTTC
-,TRBV9,15,TRBD1,TRBJ2-3,CASSVRTGVPDTQYF,TGTGCCAGCAGCGTGCGGACAGGGGTTCCAGATACGCAGTATTTT
-,TRBV5-1,15,TRBD1,TRBJ2-5,CASSVGDRGRETQYF,TGCGCCAGCAGCGTCGGTGACAGGGGGAGAGAGACCCAGTACTTC
few,TRBV5-1,13,-,TRBJ1-1,CASSLEANTEAFF,TGCGCCAGCAGCTTGGAAGCGAACACTGAAGCTTTCTTT
-,TRBV9,15,-,TRBJ1-4,CASSVSGATNEKLFF,TGTGCCAGCAGCGTGAGTGGGGCTACTAATGAAAAACTGTTTTTT
-,TRBV14,15,TRBD1,TRBJ1-1,CASSQNRGWMTEAFF,TGTGCCAGCAGCCAGAACAGGGGGTGGATGACTGAAGCTTTCTTT
-,TRBV2,14,TRBD1,TRBJ1-5,CASSPGTGGQPQHF,TGTGCCAGCAGTCCCGGGACAGGGGGACAGCCCCAGCATTTT
-,TRBV30,17,TRBD2,TRBJ2-1,CACAGGGGGLSYNEQFF,TGTGCCTGTGCCGGGGGCGGGGGGGGACTTTCCTACAATGAGCAGTTCTTC
-,TRBV28,17,-,TRBJ1-6,CASNGGKTGPAFSPLHF,TGTGCCAGCAACGGGGGGAAGACAGGACCCGCCTTTTCACCCCTCCACTTT
-,TRBV29-1,13,-,TRBJ1-4,CSVDVRHGEKLFF,TGCAGCGTTGATGTTAGGCACGGGGAAAAACTGTTTTTT
-,TRBV19,16,TRBD2,TRBJ2-7,CASSIVGASGNYEQYF,TGTGCCAGTAGTATAGTCGGGGCTAGCGGAAACTACGAGCAGTACTTC
-,TRBV3-1/TRBV3-2,16,TRBD2,TRBJ2-5,CASSQRLAGVSETQYF,TGTGCCAGCAGCCAAAGACTAGCGGGGGTTTCAGAGACCCAGTACTTC
-,TRBV5-6,14,-,TRBJ1-2,CASSLEGGAYGYTF,TGTGCCAGCAGCTTGGAGGGAGGGGCCTATGGCTACACCTTC